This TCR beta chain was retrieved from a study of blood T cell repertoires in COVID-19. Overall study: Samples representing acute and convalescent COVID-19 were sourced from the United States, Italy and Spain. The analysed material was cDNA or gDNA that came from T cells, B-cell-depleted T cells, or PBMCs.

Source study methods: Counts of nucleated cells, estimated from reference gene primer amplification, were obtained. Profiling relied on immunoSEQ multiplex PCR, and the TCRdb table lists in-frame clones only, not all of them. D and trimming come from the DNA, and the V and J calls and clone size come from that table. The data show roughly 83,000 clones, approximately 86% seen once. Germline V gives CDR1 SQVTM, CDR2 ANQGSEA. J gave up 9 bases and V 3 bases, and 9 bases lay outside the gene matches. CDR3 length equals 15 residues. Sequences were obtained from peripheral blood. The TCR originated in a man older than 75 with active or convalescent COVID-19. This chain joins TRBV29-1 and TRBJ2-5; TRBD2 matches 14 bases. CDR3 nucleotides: TGCAGCGTTGAGGGACTAGCGGGGGACCCCAGGGCCCAGTACTTC. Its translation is CSVEGLAGDPRAQYF.